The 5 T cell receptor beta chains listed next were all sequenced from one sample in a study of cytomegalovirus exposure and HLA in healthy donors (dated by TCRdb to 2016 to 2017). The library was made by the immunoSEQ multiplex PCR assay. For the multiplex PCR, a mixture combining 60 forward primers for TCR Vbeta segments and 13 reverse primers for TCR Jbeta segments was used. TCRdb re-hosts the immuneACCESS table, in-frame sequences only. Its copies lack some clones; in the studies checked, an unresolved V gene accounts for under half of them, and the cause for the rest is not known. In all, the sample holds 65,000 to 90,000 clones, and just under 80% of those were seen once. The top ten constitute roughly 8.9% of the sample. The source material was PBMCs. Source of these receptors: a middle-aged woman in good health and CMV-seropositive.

The chain's CDR3 is CASSSGQGPTGATNEKLFF. The CDR3 nucleotides are TGTGCCAGCAGCTCGGGACAGGGGCCGACGGGAGCGACTAATGAAAAACTGTTTTTT. The rearrangement joins TRBV7-9 to TRBJ1-4, with 10 bases that match TRBD1. V shed 4 bases and J 2 bases; nucleotides not matched to a gene: 13. From germline, CDR1 is SEHNR and CDR2 FQNEAQ (reference sequence). The CDR3 is 19 residues long.

The CDR3 region has the DNA TGTGCCAGCAGTTCAGGACAGGGCACAGGGAATAATTCACCCCTCCACTTT. Encoded protein: CASSSGQGTGNNSPLHF. The chain couples TRBV28 to TRBJ1-6; TRBD1 aligns across 8 bases. This CDR3 has 17 amino acids. The J segment lost 5 bases and the V segment lost 4 bases, leaving 10 bases of the junction unmatched. The germline CDR1 and CDR2 sequences are MDHEN and SYDVKM.

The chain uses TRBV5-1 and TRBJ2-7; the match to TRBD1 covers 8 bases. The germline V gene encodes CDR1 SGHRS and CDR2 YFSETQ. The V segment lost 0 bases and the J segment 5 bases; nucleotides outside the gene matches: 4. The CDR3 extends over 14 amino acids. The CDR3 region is CASSLGQGIDEQYF. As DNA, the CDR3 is TGCGCCAGCAGCTTGGGACAGGGGATCGACGAGCAGTACTTC.

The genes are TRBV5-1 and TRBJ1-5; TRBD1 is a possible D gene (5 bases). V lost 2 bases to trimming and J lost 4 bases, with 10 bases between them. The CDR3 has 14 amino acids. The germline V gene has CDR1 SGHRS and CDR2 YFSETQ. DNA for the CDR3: TGCGCCAGCAGCTTAGGGGAAAGAAATCAGCCCCAGCATTTT. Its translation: CASSLGERNQPQHF.

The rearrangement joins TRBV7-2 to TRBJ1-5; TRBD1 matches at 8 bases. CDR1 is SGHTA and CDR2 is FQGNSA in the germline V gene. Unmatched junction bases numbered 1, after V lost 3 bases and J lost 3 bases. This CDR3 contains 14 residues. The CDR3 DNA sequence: TGTGCCAGCAGCTTGGGACAGGCCAATCAGCCCCAGCATTTT. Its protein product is CASSLGQANQPQHF.